Listed here are 5 T cell receptor beta chains from one sample, sequenced in a study of identical twins. TCRdb re-called the 5' RACE reads through MiXCR, storing one row per CDR3 protein. The sample yields 240,000 or so distinct CDR3 sequences, approximately 10% seen once. The sample was memory T cells sorted from blood. Every receptor here comes from a man aged 45-65 years in good health.

This clonotype was observed a handful of times. The J gene is TRBJ2-7, the V gene TRBV27; 8 nucleotides align to TRBD1. From germline, CDR1 is MNHEY and CDR2 SMNVEV (reference sequence). J was trimmed by 2 bases and V by 5 bases; bases with no gene match: 8. This CDR3 spans 15 amino acids. Here the CDR3 DNA reads TGTGCCAGCAGTCCTGACAGGGGTGGCCCCTACGAGCAGTACTTC. Residues: CASSPDRGGPYEQYF.

J is TRBJ1-3 and V is TRBV7-8, with D unresolved. The germline gives CDR1 SGHVS, CDR2 FQNEAQ. V was cut by 5 bases and J by 8 bases, with 19 bases left in between. The CDR3 runs 15 residues. The CDR3 protein is CASSLLGGGVDTIYF. CDR3 coding DNA: TGTGCCAGCAGCCTCCTTGGTGGCGGGGTCGACACCATATATTTT.

There are many counts of this clonotype. This chain connects TRBV12-3 or TRBV12-4 to TRBJ2-5; TRBD1 might be the D (6 bases). The CDR3 length is 14 residues. Trimming took 5 bases from V and 5 from J, leaving 15 bases between them. The CDR3 sequence: CASSPTGPAETQYF. The CDR3 nucleotides read TGTGCCAGCAGTCCCACAGGGCCTGCGGAGACCCAGTACTTC.

Ten or more counts support this clonotype. J is TRBJ2-3 and V is TRBV15; TRBD2 matches at 8 bases. CDR1 and CDR2 (germline): LNHNV, YYDKDF (reference sequence). This CDR3 has 15 residues. Losses at the gene ends were 5 bases for V and 0 bases for J; bases not matched to a gene: 4. In DNA form, the CDR3 reads TGTGCCACCAGCGGATCTAGCGGGAGCACAGATACGCAGTATTTT. This encodes CATSGSSGSTDTQYF.

This clonotype was recorded a few times. The genes are TRBV6-2 or TRBV6-3 and TRBJ1-1, with a tentative D call TRBD1 (5 bases). Per germline, CDR1 MNHEY and CDR2 SVGEGT. Trimming pared 6 bases from V and 3 bases from J, leaving 20 bases between. The CDR3 sequence is 16 residues long. This CDR3 reads CASSYGTFGAHTEAFF. The DNA of the CDR3 is TGTGCCAGCAGCTATGGGACGTTCGGCGCTCACACTGAAGCTTTCTTT.